One sample yielded the 11 T cell receptor beta chains listed below, sequenced in a study of shared clonotypes between healthy human individuals. Here immunoSEQ multiplex PCR was the method, and the copy in TCRdb shows in-frame clones only, minus some. The sample has some 600,000 clones, around 96% seen once. Naive CD8 populations comprised CD45RO-negative cells positively selected for CCR7, excluding terminally differentiated effector memory CD45RA+ cells. The sample was naive CD8+ T cells sorted from blood. These receptors were collected from a woman aged 25 to 45 in good health.

The genes are TRBV28 and TRBJ2-1; D might be TRBD2 (5 bases). The CDR3 sequence is 17 residues long. Germline lookup yields CDR1 MDHEN and CDR2 SYDVKM. Trimming pared 4 bases from V and 1 base from J, leaving 17 bases between. The CDR3 loop reads CASSSYHEGASYNEQFF. CDR3 bases: TGTGCCAGCAGTTCATATCACGAGGGAGCATCCTACAATGAGCAGTTCTTC.

This clone was picked up one time. The J gene is TRBJ2-1, the V gene TRBV4-1, with D unclear. The CDR3 totals 14 residues. Trimming shortened V by 0 bases and J by 4 bases, and 7 bases separated the two germline ends. Germline assignment: CDR1 MGHRA and CDR2 YSYEKL. The CDR3 sequence is CASSQDNKYNEQFF. CDR3 DNA sequence: TGCGCCAGCAGCCAAGATAACAAATACAATGAGCAGTTCTTC.

V is TRBV13 and J is TRBJ2-1, with D maybe TRBD2 (6 bases). Germline values: CDR1 PRHDT, CDR2 FYEKMQ (reference sequence). This CDR3 spans 15 amino acids. Trimming cost V 6 bases and J 9 bases, with 21 bases left between them. CDR3: CASSIWGEVGAEQFF. The CDR3 DNA follows: TGTGCCAGCAGTATATGGGGGGAGGTCGGCGCTGAGCAGTTCTTC.

Worth noting for this clone: One junction end does not reproduce the germline sequence, and a read error may be involved. The rearrangement uses TRBV19 and TRBJ2-3, with a possible D match to TRBD2 (5 bases). The CDR3 is 15 residues long. Looked up from germline, CDR1 is LNHDA and CDR2 is SQIVND (reference sequence). Here the CDR3 reads CASSLDATIVDTQYF. The CDR3 coding sequence is TGTGCCAGTAGTCTAGACGCGACTATAGTAGATACGCAGTATTTT.

This chain joins TRBV7-2 and TRBJ2-1; 7 bases are shared with TRBD1. V lost 6 bases and J lost 2; bases outside the gene matches: 7. CDR3 length equals 15 residues. Germline CDR1 is SGHTA and CDR2 is FQGNSA. The CDR3 reads CASREDRVPYNEQFF. The DNA of the CDR3 is TGTGCCAGCAGGGAAGACAGGGTGCCCTACAATGAGCAGTTCTTC.

The genes are TRBV2 and TRBJ2-7; 7 bases fit TRBD2. Germline assignment: CDR1 SNHLY and CDR2 FYNNEI. Losses at the gene ends were 6 bases for V and 3 bases for J; bases not matched to a gene: 11. The CDR3 extends over 15 amino acids. The CDR3 is CASSPGSGTYYEQYF. The CDR3 nucleotides are TGTGCCAGCAGCCCCGGGAGCGGGACCTACTACGAGCAGTACTTC.

The chain uses TRBV15 and TRBJ2-5; possible D gene TRBD2, 6 bases. CDR3 length: 14 amino acids. Trimming stripped 1 base from V and 2 bases from J, with 8 bases between. Germline CDR1 and CDR2: LNHNV and YYDKDF (reference sequence). DNA of the CDR3: TGTGCCACCAGCAGAGTCCTAGCGCAAGAGACCCAGTACTTC. This encodes CATSRVLAQETQYF.

The chain has TRBV9 and TRBJ1-4; no definite D call. V shed 3 bases and J shed 8 bases, with 8 bases lying between them. The CDR3 covers 12 residues. Germline CDR1 SGDLS, CDR2 YYNGEE. The CDR3 spells CASSGREEKLFF. CDR3 coding DNA: TGTGCCAGCAGCGGGCGAGAGGAAAAACTGTTTTTT.

The rearrangement links TRBV7-9 to TRBJ2-2; TRBD1 aligns across 8 bases. Trimming cost V 5 bases and J 6 bases; bases outside gene matches: 14. Germline V CDR1 and CDR2: SEHNR, FQNEAQ (reference sequence). The length of the CDR3 is 17 residues. In DNA form, the CDR3 reads TGTGCCAGCAGCGTTATACAGGGGGAGGTTGGAGCCGGGGAGCTGTTTTTT. Protein product: CASSVIQGEVGAGELFF.

This rearrangement joins TRBV19 to TRBJ2-4; 8 bases match TRBD2. This CDR3 comprises 17 residues. CDR1 is LNHDA and CDR2 is SQIVND in the germline V gene (reference sequence). V dropped 5 bases and J dropped 9; count of bases not matched to a gene: 18. CDR3 bases: TGTGCCAGTAGTTCCCTAAGCGGGAGTTTCTTTAGAGGCATTCAGTACTTC. Its protein is CASSSLSGSFFRGIQYF.

This rearrangement joins TRBV13 to TRBJ2-7; D is perhaps TRBD1 (5 bases). The CDR3 has 14 amino acids. Trimming pared 2 bases from V and 1 base from J, leaving 9 bases between. The V gene's germline CDR1 is PRHDT and CDR2 FYEKMQ (reference sequence). The CDR3, as DNA: TGTGCCAGCAGCTTATTTCAGGGATCCTACGAGCAGTACTTC. It specifies CASSLFQGSYEQYF.